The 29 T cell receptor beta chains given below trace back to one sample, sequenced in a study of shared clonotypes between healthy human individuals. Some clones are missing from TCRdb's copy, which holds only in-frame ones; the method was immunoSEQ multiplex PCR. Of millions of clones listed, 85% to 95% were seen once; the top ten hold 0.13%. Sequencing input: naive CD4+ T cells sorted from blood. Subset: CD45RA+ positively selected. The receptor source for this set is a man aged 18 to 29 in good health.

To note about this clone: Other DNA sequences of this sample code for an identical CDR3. Here the CDR3 reads CSVARGSYEQYF. The CDR3 coding sequence is TGCAGCGTTGCCCGGGGCTCCTACGAGCAGTACTTC. V gene TRBV29-1 combines with J gene TRBJ2-7; D possibly corresponds to TRBD2 (5 bases). This CDR3 spans 12 amino acids. CDR1 SQVTM and CDR2 ANQGSEA come from the germline V gene. V lost 4 bases and J 0 bases, leaving 7 bases between the germline ends.

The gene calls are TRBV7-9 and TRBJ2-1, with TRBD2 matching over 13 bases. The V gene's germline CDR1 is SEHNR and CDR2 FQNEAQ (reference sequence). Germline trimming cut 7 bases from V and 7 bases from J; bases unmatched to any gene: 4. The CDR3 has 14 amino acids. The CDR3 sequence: CASIQTSGRNEQFF. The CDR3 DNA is TGTGCCAGCATCCAGACTAGCGGGAGGAATGAGCAGTTCTTC.

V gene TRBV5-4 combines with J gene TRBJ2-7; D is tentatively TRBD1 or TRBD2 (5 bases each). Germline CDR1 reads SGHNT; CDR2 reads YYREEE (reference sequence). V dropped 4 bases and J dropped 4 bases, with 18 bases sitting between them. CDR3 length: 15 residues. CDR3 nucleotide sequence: TGTGCCAGCAGCCTGGGGACGGCGAGTAGGTACGAGCAGTACTTC. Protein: CASSLGTASRYEQYF.

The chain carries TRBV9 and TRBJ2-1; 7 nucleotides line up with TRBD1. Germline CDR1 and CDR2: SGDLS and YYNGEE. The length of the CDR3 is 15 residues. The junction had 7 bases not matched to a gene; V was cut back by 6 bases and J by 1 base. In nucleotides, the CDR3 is TGTGCCAGCACCCACTCAGGGGGTTCCTACAATGAGCAGTTCTTC. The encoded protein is CASTHSGGSYNEQFF. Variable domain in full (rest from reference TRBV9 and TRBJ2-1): DSGVTQTPKHLITATGQRVTLRCSPRSGDLSVYWYQQSLDQGLQFLIQYYNGEERAKGNILERFSAQQFPDLHSELNLSSLELGDSALYFCASTHSGGSYNEQFFGPGTRLTVL.

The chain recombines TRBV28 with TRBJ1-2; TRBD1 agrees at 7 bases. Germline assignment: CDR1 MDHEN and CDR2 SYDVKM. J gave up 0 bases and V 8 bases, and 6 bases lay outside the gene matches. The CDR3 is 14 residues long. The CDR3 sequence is CASLRGGTNYGYTF. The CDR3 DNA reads TGTGCCAGCTTAAGAGGGGGCACTAACTATGGCTACACCTTC.

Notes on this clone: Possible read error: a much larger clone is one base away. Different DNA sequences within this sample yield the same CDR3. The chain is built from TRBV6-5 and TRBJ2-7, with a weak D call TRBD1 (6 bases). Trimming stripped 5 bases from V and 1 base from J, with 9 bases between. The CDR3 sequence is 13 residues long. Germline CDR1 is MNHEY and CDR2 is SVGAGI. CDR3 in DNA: TGTGCCAGCAGTCGAGGACAGTCCTACGAGCAGTACTTC. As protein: CASSRGQSYEQYF.

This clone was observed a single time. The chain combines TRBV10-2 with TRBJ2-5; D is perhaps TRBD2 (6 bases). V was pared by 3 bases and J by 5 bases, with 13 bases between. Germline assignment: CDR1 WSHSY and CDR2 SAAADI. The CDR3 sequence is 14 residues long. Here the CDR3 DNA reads TGCGCCAGCAGTGATCCCCCGGGAGTCGAGACCCAGTACTTC. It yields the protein CASSDPPGVETQYF.

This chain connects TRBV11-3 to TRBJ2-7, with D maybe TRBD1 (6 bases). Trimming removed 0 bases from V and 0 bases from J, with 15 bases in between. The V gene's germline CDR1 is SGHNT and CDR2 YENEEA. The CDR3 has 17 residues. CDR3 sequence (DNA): TGTGCCAGCAGCTTAGAGTATGGGCCCAGGGGCTCCTACGAGCAGTACTTC. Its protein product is CASSLEYGPRGSYEQYF.

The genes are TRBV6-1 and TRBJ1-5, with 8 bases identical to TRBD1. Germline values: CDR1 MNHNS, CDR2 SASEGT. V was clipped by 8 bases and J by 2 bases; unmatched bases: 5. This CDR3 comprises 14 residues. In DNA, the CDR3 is TGTGCCAGCTGGACAGGGCTAGGCAATCAGCCCCAGCATTTT. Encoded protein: CASWTGLGNQPQHF.

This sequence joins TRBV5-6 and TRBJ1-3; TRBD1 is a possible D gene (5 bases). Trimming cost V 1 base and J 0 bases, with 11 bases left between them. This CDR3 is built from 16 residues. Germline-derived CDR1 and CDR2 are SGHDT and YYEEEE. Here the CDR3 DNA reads TGTGCCAGCAGCTTGATCGGGACCTCCTCTGGAAACACCATATATTTT. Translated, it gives CASSLIGTSSGNTIYF.

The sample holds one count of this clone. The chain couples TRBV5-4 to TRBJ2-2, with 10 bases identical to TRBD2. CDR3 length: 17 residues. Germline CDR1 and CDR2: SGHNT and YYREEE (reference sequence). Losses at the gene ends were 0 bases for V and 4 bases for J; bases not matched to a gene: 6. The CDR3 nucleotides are TGTGCCAGCAGCTTGGCGTCTAGCGGGAGAGGCACCGGGGAGCTGTTTTTT. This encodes CASSLASSGRGTGELFF.

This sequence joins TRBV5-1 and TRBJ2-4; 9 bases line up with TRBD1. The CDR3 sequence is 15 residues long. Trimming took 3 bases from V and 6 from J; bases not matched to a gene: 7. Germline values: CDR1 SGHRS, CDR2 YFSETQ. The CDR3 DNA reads TGCGCCAGCAGCTCCGGACAGGGGCCCAGAAACATTCAGTACTTC. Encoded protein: CASSSGQGPRNIQYF.

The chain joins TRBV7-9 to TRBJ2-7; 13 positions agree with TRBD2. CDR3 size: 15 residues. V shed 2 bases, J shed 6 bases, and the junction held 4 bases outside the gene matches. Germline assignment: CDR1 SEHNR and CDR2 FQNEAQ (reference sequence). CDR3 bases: TGTGCCAGCAGCTTAATGGGGACTAGCGGGACCGAGCAGTACTTC. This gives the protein CASSLMGTSGTEQYF.

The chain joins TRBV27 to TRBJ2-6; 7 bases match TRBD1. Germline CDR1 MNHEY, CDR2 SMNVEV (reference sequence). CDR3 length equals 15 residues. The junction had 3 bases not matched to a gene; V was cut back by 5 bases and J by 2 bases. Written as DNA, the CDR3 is TGTGCCAGCAGTCACGGACAGGCTGGGGCCAACGTCCTGACTTTC. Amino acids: CASSHGQAGANVLTF.

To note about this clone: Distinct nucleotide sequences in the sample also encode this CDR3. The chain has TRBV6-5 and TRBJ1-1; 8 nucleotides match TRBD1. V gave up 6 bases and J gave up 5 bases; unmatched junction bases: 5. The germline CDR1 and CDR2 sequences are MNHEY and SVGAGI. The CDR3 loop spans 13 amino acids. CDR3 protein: CASSDRGRTEAFF. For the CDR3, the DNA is TGTGCCAGCAGCGACAGGGGTAGGACTGAAGCTTTCTTT.

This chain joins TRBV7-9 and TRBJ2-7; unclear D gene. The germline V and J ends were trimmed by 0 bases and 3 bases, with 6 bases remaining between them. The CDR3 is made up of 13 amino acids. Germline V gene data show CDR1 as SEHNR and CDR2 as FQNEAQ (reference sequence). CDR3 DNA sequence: TGTGCCAGCAGCTTAGCGCAAAGCTACGAGCAGTACTTC. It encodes CASSLAQSYEQYF.

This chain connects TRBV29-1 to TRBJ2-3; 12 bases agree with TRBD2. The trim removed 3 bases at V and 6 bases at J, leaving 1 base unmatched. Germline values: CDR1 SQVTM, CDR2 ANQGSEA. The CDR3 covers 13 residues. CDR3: CSVETSGGDTQYF. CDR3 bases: TGCAGCGTTGAGACTAGCGGGGGTGATACGCAGTATTTT.

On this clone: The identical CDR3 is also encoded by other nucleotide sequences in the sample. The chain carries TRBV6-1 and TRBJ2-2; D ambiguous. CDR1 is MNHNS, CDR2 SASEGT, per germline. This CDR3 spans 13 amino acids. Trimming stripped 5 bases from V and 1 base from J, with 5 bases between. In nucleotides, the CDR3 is TGTGCCAGCAGTAGACTGAACACCGGGGAGCTGTTTTTT. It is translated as CASSRLNTGELFF.

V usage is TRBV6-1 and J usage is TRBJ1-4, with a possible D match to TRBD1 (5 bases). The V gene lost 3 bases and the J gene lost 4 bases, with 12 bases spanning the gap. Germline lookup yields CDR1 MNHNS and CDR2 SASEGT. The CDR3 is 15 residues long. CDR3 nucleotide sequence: TGTGCCAGCAGTGACGGGGCTCACCTTAATGAAAAACTGTTTTTT. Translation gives CASSDGAHLNEKLFF.

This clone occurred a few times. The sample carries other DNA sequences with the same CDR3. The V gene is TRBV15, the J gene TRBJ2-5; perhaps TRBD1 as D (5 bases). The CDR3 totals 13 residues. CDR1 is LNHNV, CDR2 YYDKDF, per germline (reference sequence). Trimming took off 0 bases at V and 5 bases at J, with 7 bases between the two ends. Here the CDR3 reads CATSRDPGETQYF. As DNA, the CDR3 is TGTGCCACCAGCAGAGATCCAGGGGAGACCCAGTACTTC.

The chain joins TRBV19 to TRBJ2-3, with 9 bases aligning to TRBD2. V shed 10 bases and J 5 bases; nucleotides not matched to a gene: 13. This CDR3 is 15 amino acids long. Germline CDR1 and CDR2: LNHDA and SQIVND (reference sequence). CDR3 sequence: CATAIAGLAGDTQYF. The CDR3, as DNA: TGTGCCACCGCCATAGCGGGACTAGCAGGAGATACGCAGTATTTT.

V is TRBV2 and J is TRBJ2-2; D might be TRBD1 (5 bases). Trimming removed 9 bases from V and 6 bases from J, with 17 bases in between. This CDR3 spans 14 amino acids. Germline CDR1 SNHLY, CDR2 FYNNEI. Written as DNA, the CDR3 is TGTGCCAGTCAGGTGGTCCAGGGTTCCGGGGAGCTGTTTTTT. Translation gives CASQVVQGSGELFF. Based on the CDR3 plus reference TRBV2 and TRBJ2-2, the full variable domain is EPEVTQTPSHQVTQMGQEVILRCVPISNHLYFYWYRQILGQKVEFLVSFYNNEISEKSEIFDDQFSVERPDGSNFTLKIRSTKLEDSAMYFCASQVVQGSGELFFGEGSRLTVL.

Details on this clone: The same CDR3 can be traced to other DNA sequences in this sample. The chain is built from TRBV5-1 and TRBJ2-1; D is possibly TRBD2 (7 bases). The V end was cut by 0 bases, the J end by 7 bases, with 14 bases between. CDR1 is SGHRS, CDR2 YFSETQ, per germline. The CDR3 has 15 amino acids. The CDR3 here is CASSLVAGAGNEQFF. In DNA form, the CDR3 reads TGCGCCAGCAGCTTGGTCGCGGGGGCGGGGAATGAGCAGTTCTTC.

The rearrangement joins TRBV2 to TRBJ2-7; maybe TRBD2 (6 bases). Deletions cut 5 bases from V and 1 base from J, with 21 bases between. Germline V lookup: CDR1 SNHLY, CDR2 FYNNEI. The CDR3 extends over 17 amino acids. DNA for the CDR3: TGTGCCAGCAGTTTACACACCGGGACTTCCCTTTCCTACGAGCAGTACTTC. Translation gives CASSLHTGTSLSYEQYF.

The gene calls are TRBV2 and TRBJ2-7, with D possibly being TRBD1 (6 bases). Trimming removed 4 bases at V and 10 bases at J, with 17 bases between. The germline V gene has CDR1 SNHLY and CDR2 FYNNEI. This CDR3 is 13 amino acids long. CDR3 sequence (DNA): TGTGCCAGCAGTGGTTCAGGGGCTCGTCAACAGTACTTC. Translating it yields CASSGSGARQQYF. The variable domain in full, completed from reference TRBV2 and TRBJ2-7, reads EPEVTQTPSHQVTQMGQEVILRCVPISNHLYFYWYRQILGQKVEFLVSFYNNEISEKSEIFDDQFSVERPDGSNFTLKIRSTKLEDSAMYFCASSGSGARQQYFGPGTRLTVT.

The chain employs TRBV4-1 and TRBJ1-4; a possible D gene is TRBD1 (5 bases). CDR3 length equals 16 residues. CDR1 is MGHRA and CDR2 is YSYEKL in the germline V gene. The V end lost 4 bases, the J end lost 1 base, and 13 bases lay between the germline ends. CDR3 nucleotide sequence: TGCGCCAGCAGCCGGGAGGGGAAGGGAACTAATGAAAAACTGTTTTTT. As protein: CASSREGKGTNEKLFF.

The CDR3: CASSPQLSGTAGTEAFF. DNA of the CDR3: TGCGCCAGCAGCCCCCAACTTTCCGGGACAGCGGGCACTGAAGCTTTCTTT. The chain couples TRBV5-1 to TRBJ1-1; TRBD1 matches at 7 bases. Germline CDR1 reads SGHRS; CDR2 reads YFSETQ. J was trimmed by 4 bases and V by 4 bases; bases with no gene match: 16. The CDR3 covers 17 residues.

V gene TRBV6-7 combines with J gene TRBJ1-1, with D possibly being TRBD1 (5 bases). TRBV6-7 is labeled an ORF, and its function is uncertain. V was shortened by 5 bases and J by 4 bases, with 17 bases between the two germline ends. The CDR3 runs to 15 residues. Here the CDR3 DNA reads TGTGCCAGCAGTCCTCAGGCCGCGGGGGTCACTGAAGCTTTCTTT. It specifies CASSPQAAGVTEAFF.

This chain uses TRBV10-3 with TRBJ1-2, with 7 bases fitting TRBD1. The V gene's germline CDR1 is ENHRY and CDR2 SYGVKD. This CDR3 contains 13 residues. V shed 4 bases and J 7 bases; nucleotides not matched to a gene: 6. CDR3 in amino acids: CAISGDRVGGYTF. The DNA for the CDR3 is TGTGCCATCAGTGGTGACAGGGTGGGTGGCTACACCTTC.